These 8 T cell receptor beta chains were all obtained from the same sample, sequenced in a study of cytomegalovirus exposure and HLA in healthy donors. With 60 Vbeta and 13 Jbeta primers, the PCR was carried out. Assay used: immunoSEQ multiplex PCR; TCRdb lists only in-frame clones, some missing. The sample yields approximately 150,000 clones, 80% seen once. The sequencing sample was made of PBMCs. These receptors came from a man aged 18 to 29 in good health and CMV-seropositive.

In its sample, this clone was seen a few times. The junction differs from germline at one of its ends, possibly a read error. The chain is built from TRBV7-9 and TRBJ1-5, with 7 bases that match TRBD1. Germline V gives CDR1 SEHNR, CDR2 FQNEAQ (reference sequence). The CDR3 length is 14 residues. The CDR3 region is CSSSQFTGDQPQHF. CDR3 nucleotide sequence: TGTTCCAGCAGCCAATTTACAGGGGATCAGCCCCAGCATTTT.

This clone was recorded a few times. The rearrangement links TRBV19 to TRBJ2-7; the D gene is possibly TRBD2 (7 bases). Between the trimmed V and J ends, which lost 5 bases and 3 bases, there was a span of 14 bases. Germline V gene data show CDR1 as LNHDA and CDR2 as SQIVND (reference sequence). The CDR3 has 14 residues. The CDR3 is CASSARGGYYEQYF. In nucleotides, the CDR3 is TGTGCCAGTAGTGCCAGGGGAGGGTACTACGAGCAGTACTTC.

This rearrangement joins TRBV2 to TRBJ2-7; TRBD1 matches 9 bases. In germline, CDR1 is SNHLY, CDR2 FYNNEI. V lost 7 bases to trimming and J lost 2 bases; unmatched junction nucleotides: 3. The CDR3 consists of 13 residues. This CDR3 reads CASKRTGAYEQYF. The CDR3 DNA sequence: TGTGCCAGCAAAAGGACAGGGGCCTACGAGCAGTACTTC.

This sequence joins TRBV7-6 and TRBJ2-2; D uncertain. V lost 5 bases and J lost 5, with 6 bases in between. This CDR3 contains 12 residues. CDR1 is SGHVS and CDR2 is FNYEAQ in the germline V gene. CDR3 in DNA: TGTGCCAGCAGCGTTTCAACCGGGGAGCTGTTTTTT. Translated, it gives CASSVSTGELFF.

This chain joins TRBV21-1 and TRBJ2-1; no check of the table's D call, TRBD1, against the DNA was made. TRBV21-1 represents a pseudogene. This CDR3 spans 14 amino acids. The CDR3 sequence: CARATGKAYNEQFF. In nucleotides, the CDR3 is TGTGCCAGGGCGACAGGGAAGGCCTACAATGAGCAGTTCTTC.

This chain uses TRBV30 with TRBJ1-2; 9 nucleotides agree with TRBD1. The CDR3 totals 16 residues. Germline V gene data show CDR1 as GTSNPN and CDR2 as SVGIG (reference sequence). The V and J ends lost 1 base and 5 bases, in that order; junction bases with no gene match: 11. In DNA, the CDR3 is TGTGCCTGGAGTGCCCCGAAAATGGACAGGGGATATGGCTACACCTTC. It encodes CAWSAPKMDRGYGYTF. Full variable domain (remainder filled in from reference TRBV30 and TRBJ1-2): SQTIHQWPATLVQPVGSPLSLECTVEGTSNPNLYWYRQAAGRGLQLLFYSVGIGQISSEVPQNLSASRPQDRQFILSSKKLLLSDSGFYLCAWSAPKMDRGYGYTFGSGTRLTVV.

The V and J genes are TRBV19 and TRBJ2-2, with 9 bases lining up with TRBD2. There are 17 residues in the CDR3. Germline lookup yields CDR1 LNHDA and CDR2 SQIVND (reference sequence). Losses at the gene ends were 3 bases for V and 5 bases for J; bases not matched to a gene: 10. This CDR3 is CASSMYFAGGGTGELFF. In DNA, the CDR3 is TGTGCCAGTAGTATGTACTTTGCGGGAGGGGGGACCGGGGAGCTGTTTTTT. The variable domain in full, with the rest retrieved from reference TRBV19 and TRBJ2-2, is DGGITQSPKYLFRKEGQNVTLSCEQNLNHDAMYWYRQDPGQGLRLIYYSQIVNDFQKGDIAEGYSVSREKKESFPLTVTSAQKNPTAFYLCASSMYFAGGGTGELFFGEGSRLTVL.

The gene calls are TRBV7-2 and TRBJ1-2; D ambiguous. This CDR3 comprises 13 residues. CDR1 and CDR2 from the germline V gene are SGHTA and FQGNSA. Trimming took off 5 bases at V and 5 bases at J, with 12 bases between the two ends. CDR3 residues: CASSPARNYGYTF. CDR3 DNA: TGTGCCAGCAGCCCAGCTAGAAATTATGGCTACACCTTC. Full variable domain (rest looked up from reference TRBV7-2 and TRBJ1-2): GAGVSQSPSNKVTEKGKDVELRCDPISGHTALYWYRQSLGQGLEFLIYFQGNSAPDKSGLPSDRFSAERTGGSVSTLTIQRTQQEDSAVYLCASSPARNYGYTFGSGTRLTVV.